The entry below describes one T cell receptor (beta chain). Germline CDR1 LNHDA, CDR2 SQIVND (reference sequence). This CDR3 region has 14 residues. With V trimmed by 4 bases and J by 6 bases, 7 bases remained unmatched. These data belong to a study of T cell changes during pregnancy in multiple sclerosis. The method was immunoSEQ multiplex PCR; TCRdb's version includes in-frame clones alone and lacks a portion of them. The sample comprises more than 50,000 clones, roughly nine tenths of which are singletons, and 2% to 3% rests with the top ten. Specimen: peripheral blood, collected in the first trimester of pregnancy. The V gene is TRBV19, the J gene TRBJ1-2; 8 bases line up with TRBD1. The sequence derives from a female donor with multiple sclerosis, enrolled in a pregnancy study. For the CDR3, the DNA is TGTGCCAGTAGTACTGACAGGGGTAGCGATGGCTACACCTTC. This gives the protein CASSTDRGSDGYTF.